This T cell receptor beta chain is from a study of cytomegalovirus exposure and HLA in healthy donors (dated by TCRdb to the late 2010s). For the wider study: An earlier analysis of a few hundred of the donors reported 250 to 350 Gb of sequence data and around 110 million unique TCR beta sequences obtained from some 200 million T cells. A later analysis re-analyzed previously published TCR beta repertoires from 600 to 850 donors and added high-resolution HLA genotyping to study TCR occurrence patterns. The study used immunosequencing to profile the T cell repertoires of 670 or so subjects and linked those repertoires to cytomegalovirus serostatus. Among about 400 genotyped donors of the cohort, an average of approximately 240,000 unique TCR beta nucleotide sequences was sequenced per donor, of which approximately 19% were non-productive. Both class I and class II loci were covered by HLA typing, at four-digit resolution. Of the approximately 400 genotyped donors, approximately 83% fell in the genetic ancestry cluster associated with self-reported Caucasian donors. Donor age, sex, ethnicity and CMV serostatus were compiled alongside the repertoire data. High-throughput TCR immunosequencing, statistical association of individual TCRs with disease status, and machine learning were combined to predict cytomegalovirus infection status. The number of donors typed differed by locus, with about 620-630 for A, B, C, DRB1 and DQB1, 522 for DQA1, approximately 580 for DPA1, and approximately 470 for DPB1. About 320 gigabases of sequencing data and tens of millions of unique TCR sequences were included in an early release covering roughly 600 HLA-typed donors. The study aimed to test whether cataloging public T cell receptors could reveal signatures of past pathogen exposure. A separate validation cohort of approximately 130 different subjects was used in addition to the roughly 720-subject first cohort. An earlier analysis of some 500 of the donors applied high-throughput TCR beta sequencing to assess whether each TCR beta V gene segment acted as functional or pseudogenic. A later genetic analysis used genome-wide SNP genotypes for 398 of the 666 donors, treating that subset as a discovery cohort. Several DR-DQ haplotypes were handled as single units for association and clustering, since linkage in the cohort was strong. Every discovery cohort repertoire had been produced on one sequencing platform. The later analysis used no new phenotypic data to find candidate immune exposures, relying instead on TCR beta sequences and their occurrence across donors.

The library was produced with the immunoSEQ multiplex PCR assay. For the multiplex PCR, a mixture combining 60 forward primers for TCR Vbeta segments and 13 reverse primers for TCR Jbeta segments was used. The CDR3 region of rearranged TCR beta genes was amplified from genomic DNA by a multiplex PCR assay. Amplified TCR beta libraries were sequenced as 87-base-pair reads on the Illumina HiSeq System. The study's processing was this. A later analysis tallied tens of millions of unique TCR beta chains across the 666 repertoires, and some 10 million of those chains were shared by two or more donors. To remove PCR and sequencing errors, raw reads were error-corrected and collapsed into unique sequences using a nearest-neighbor algorithm that merged closely related sequences. V, D and J gene segments were assigned by aligning CDR3 sequences to IMGT reference sequences. For a sequence to be retained, a match of at least six nucleotides was required to both a V gene segment and a J gene segment. A rearrangement was called productive if the CDR3 had no stop codons and remained in frame with V and J, and every other rearrangement was called non-productive. CDR3 was defined by IMGT convention, running from the second conserved V-encoded cysteine to the conserved J-encoded phenylalanine. The earlier analysis of a few hundred of the donors excluded any sequence lacking an unambiguous match to a single V gene segment. In an earlier analysis of around 590 of the donors, a V segment was called functional when productive rearrangements were above 56.7%, and segregating when the standard deviation between donors exceeded 5%. A statistical classification framework was built for diagnosing cytomegalovirus status from the catalog of TCR beta chain sequences. V and J gene assignment, in a later analysis, came from comparing TCR nucleotide sequences with IMGT/GENE-DB human TR gene sequences. Using the TCRdist pipeline, a later analysis assigned CDR3 sequences along with most-parsimonious VDJ recombination scenarios. In a later analysis, every TCR beta chain was defined by the combination of its CDR3 amino acid sequence and its V-gene family, and reads without a unique V-gene family were dropped. A later analysis removed over 500 highly shared, low-generation-probability nucleotide sequences to deal with suspected cross-contamination and a sequencing artifact. In a later analysis, a clonal expansion index for each public chain was calculated from normalized within-repertoire ranks of inferred template counts. In a later analysis, generation probabilities were computed with a VDJ recombination model fitted to out-of-frame rearrangements, and the resulting probabilities were checked against IGoR. In a later analysis, TCR-TCR, TCR-HLA and TCR-CMV co-occurrence was scored with hypergeometric tests, and a repertoire-size bias correction was applied to TCR pairs. To estimate false discovery rates, a later analysis permuted the HLA or CMV assignments 20 times. In a later analysis, co-occurring TCRs were grouped with DBSCAN, and TCRdist sequence similarity was added when clustering was performed within HLA-allele-positive subsets. Repertoires with fewer than 30,000 or more than 120,000 public chains were left out of co-occurrence clustering, as were about 5 repertoires with anomalous nucleotide sharing. The clones in this table, taken by TCRdb from immuneACCESS, are in-frame only. Not every clone is retained; where verified, under half of the shortfall comes from an unresolved V gene, and the cause of the rest is unknown. That table furnishes V, J and clone size, whereas the DNA furnished D and trimming. This sample is represented by fewer than 200,000 clones; 65% to 85% of them were singletons. The ten biggest clones cover just over 4.5% of the sample.

Comments on this clone: What antigen it recognizes has not been identified. Per-nucleotide qualities are absent, and no much larger clonotype sits a single base away.

Summary of the overall study and its limitations: A later genetic analysis reported fewer N-insertions in productive TCRs among donors in an Asian-associated ancestry cluster than the roughly 620-donor mean. Most TCR sequences were observed very rarely across donors, whereas some public TCRs were present in many individuals. The cohort was sequenced for TCR beta chains only, and without alpha or paired-chain data the features that could be detected were limited. Sequencing depth was assumed to be roughly uniform across donors in the presence/absence analyses, though that assumption may not hold. Correlated functional status among segregating V segments might reflect linkage disequilibrium, but an unknown experimental factor could not be ruled out. A group of highly shared sequence variants was considered likely to be a technical artifact of the sequencing pipeline. V-gene and J-gene trimming of TCR beta chains was associated with a missense DCLRE1C variant in a later genetic analysis, and the association was replicated in an independent cohort. Assigning TCR associations to individual alleles was difficult when HLA alleles, especially DR and DQ, strongly co-occurred. A further reported finding was that TCR beta sequences accurately predicted the HLA-A and HLA-B alleles for most subjects in the first cohort. The authors suggested that the approach could potentially be generalized to other disease states and immunological phenotypes. A later analysis reported that several top co-occurrence clusters appeared linked to parvovirus B19, influenza, CMV and Epstein-Barr virus. In a later analysis, the rate of TCR association differed among HLA loci, with DRB1 alleles having the most associated TCRs and HLA-C alleles having the fewest. Broadly in line with IMGT annotations, most TCR beta V segments showed up in productive rearrangements about 87% or about 30% of the time in an earlier analysis of 450 to 750 of the donors. The earlier analysis of nearly 600 of the donors excluded over 15 rarely observed V segments, including chromosome 9 orphons, because counts were too low. Specific HLA alleles were associated with over 15,000 TCR beta sequences at a false discovery rate of 0.05 in a later analysis. The only immune exposure information available for the cohort was CMV serostatus. Because HLA typing was unavailable for some donors at each locus, only the typed subset was used in association tests. In a later analysis, HLA-associated TCR beta chains were found to be more clonally expanded and to have lower generation probabilities than equally common non-associated chains. The study listed 164 TCR beta chains as associated with cytomegalovirus. Some IMGT-functional V segments, including TRBV6-2 and TRBV6-3, could not be told apart with the 87-base-pair reads, so those segments were excluded. Cytomegalovirus status was reported to be diagnosed by the classifier with high specificity and sensitivity in both the original and validation cohorts. According to a later analysis, most CMV-associated TCR beta chains appeared to be HLA-restricted, and the HLA associations seemed to be driven largely by CMV exposure. A few of the identified cytomegalovirus-associated TCR beta chains were confirmed in vitro to be specific for cytomegalovirus antigens.

V is reduced by 8 bases and J by 3 bases, leaving a spacing of 19 bases between them. Inclusive of the bounding cysteine and phenylalanine, the CDR3 is 15 residues long. Left in the record is the CDR3 DNA by itself, 45 bases read in frame from the first base. CDR1 and CDR2, per the germline V gene (reference sequence), are GTSNPN and SVGIG. The cohort was made up of 666 healthy bone marrow donors. All cohort members were sampled while nominally healthy, although unrecorded immune exposures were likely present. The donor tested CMV seropositive and was one of the 289 seropositive cohort members. Every donor gave a peripheral blood sample, and the peripheral blood mononuclear cells from that sample were used for TCR beta sequencing. The Qiagen DNeasy Blood Extraction Kit was used to extract genomic DNA from the blood cell samples.

This sequence uses TRBV30 and TRBJ2-2; the D gene is perhaps TRBD2, on 6 matching bases. Sample: PBMCs. This sequence originates from a woman aged 45 to 65 in good health and CMV-seropositive. CDR3 loop: CARYPRGLYTGELFF. The bases read TGTGCCCGGTATCCTCGGGGACTGTACACCGGGGAGCTGTTTTTT.